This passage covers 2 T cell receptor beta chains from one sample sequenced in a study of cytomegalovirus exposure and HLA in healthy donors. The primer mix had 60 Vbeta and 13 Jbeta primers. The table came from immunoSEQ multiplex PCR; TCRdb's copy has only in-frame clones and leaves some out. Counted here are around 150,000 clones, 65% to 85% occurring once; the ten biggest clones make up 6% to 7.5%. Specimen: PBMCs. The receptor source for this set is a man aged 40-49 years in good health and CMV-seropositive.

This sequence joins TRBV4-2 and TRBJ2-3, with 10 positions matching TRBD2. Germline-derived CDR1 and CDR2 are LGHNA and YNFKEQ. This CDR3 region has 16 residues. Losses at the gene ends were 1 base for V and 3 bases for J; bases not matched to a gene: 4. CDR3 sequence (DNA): TGTGCCAGCAGCCAAGGTTCGGGACTAGCGACAGATACGCAGTATTTT. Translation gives CASSQGSGLATDTQYF.

CDR3 sequence: CASSSYRGRNEQFF. CDR3 nucleotide sequence: TGTGCCAGCAGCTCCTATCGGGGTCGCAATGAGCAGTTCTTC. The chain links TRBV11-2 to TRBJ2-1; D might be TRBD2 (5 bases). V dropped 4 bases and J dropped 6 bases, with 13 bases sitting between them. The CDR3 runs 14 residues. Germline lookup yields CDR1 SGHAT and CDR2 FQNNGV. Supplemented by reference TRBV11-2 and TRBJ2-1, the full variable domain reads EAGVAQSPRYKIIEKRQSVAFWCNPISGHATLYWYQQILGQGPKLLIQFQNNGVVDDSQLPKDRFSAERLKGVDSTLKIQPAKLEDSAVYLCASSSYRGRNEQFFGPGTRLTVL.